Sequencing of this TCR beta chain was carried out in a study of fetal regulatory T cell absence and autoimmunity. Findings and limits, study-wide: Pancreas TCRs were oligoclonally enriched versus cord blood, some clones over 85-fold. Broadly similar TRB gene family usage was seen in pancreas and cord blood.

This clone was detected only once. Its specificity is unknown. The survey-level immunoSEQ assay was used. Sequenced by immunoSEQ multiplex PCR; TCRdb stores in-frame clones only, minus some. The table includes some 87,000 clones, about 78% detected once. The CDR3 length is 16 residues. The germline V gene encodes CDR1 LNHNV and CDR2 YYDKDF (reference sequence). V lost 2 bases to trimming and J lost 5 bases, with 17 bases between them. The sequencing input was pancreas tissue. The chain combines TRBV15 with TRBJ2-3, with TRBD2 as a possible D gene (5 bases). The TCR was taken from a male donor with IPEX syndrome. The CDR3 loop is CATSRQERGSEDTQYF. The CDR3, as DNA: TGTGCCACCAGCAGACAGGAGCGAGGGAGCGAAGATACGCAGTATTTT.